Listed here are 18 T cell receptor beta chains from one sample, sequenced in a study of regulatory T cells in long-lasting Graves disease (TCRdb year 2021). Libraries came from multiplex PCR. Sequencing used an Illumina HiSeq 4000. To build TCR beta libraries, CDR3 regions were amplified by Arm-PCR using iRepertoire HTBI primers. TCRdb reran the public reads through fastp at Q25 and MiXCR, keeping productive beta chains. Identical CDR3 proteins give one entry, which carries the most common genes and DNA. The sample includes some 560,000 distinct CDR3 sequences, with around 16% observed a single time. The biggest ten clones account for around 25% of the sample. The sample's time point label is to be understood as: newly diagnosed GD, antithyroid drugs for less than 3 months. RNA was extracted from PBMCs in TRIzol for both TCR sequencing and RNA sequencing. Another study also made use of these data, one on T cells in Graves' hyperthyroidism and ophthalmopathy.

This sample comprised peripheral blood mononuclear cells (PBMCs), obtained at new diagnosis, from a patient treated with antithyroid drugs. These receptors were collected from a middle-aged woman with Graves disease. Donor details come from another sample of the same person, matched by shared clones.

The chain combines TRBV2 with TRBJ2-7; 7 positions match TRBD1. The germline V gene encodes CDR1 SNHLY and CDR2 FYNNEI. The length of the CDR3 is 14 residues. The junction had 8 bases not matched to a gene; V was cut back by 7 bases and J by 2 bases. The CDR3 sequence is CASIPPDRPYEQYF. Here the CDR3 DNA reads TGTGCCAGCATCCCGCCGGACAGGCCCTACGAGCAGTACTTC.

The genes are TRBV20-1 and TRBJ2-6; tentatively, D is TRBD1 (5 bases). This CDR3 is built from 15 residues. Germline CDR1 DFQATT, CDR2 SNEGSKA (reference sequence). Trimming took off 2 bases at V and 0 bases at J, with 8 bases between the two ends. CDR3 DNA: TGCAGTGCTAGACAGGGTTCCTCTGGGGCCAACGTCCTGACTTTC. This gives the protein CSARQGSSGANVLTF.

This clonotype was detected only a few times. The CDR3 is CASSALGSGSYNSPLHF. The CDR3 coding sequence is TGTGCCAGCAGCGCGCTCGGGTCGGGCTCCTATAATTCACCCCTCCACTTT. V gene TRBV7-9 combines with J gene TRBJ1-6, with D unclear. The V end lost 5 bases, the J end lost 0 bases, and 14 bases lay between the germline ends. This CDR3 has 17 amino acids. The V gene's germline CDR1 is SEHNR and CDR2 FQNEAQ (reference sequence).

This clonotype was picked up many times. V and J are TRBV7-2 and TRBJ1-6; unclear D gene. CDR1 is SGHTA and CDR2 is FQGNSA in the germline V gene. The V gene lost 5 bases and the J gene lost 5 bases, with 10 bases spanning the gap. This CDR3 is built from 14 residues. The CDR3 protein is CASSPMADNSPLHF. In DNA form, the CDR3 reads TGTGCCAGCAGCCCGATGGCTGATAATTCACCCCTCCACTTT.

This clonotype was recorded a few times. The V and J genes are TRBV4-1 and TRBJ2-2; D not certain. The CDR3 has 14 residues. CDR1 and CDR2 from the germline V gene are MGHRA and YSYEKL. With 3 bases removed from V and 4 bases from J, the gap between germline ends came to 9 bases. For the CDR3, the DNA is TGCGCCAGCAGCCACCCAGTCGCCACCGGGGAGCTGTTTTTT. Translation gives CASSHPVATGELFF.

In this sample, this clonotype turned up a few times. The rearrangement joins TRBV11-2 to TRBJ2-6; D call uncertain. Trimming stripped 3 bases from V and 0 bases from J, with 6 bases between. This CDR3 is 15 amino acids long. CDR1 is SGHAT, CDR2 FQNNGV, per germline. The CDR3 reads CASSLIISGANVLTF. The CDR3, as DNA: TGTGCCAGCAGCTTGATAATCTCTGGGGCCAACGTCCTGACTTTC.

The table lists this clonotype with many counts. V usage is TRBV20-1 and J usage is TRBJ2-1; the match to TRBD1 covers 7 bases. CDR1 is DFQATT and CDR2 is SNEGSKA in the germline V gene (reference sequence). The length of the CDR3 is 14 residues. Losses at the gene ends were 4 bases for V and 4 bases for J; bases not matched to a gene: 7. DNA for the CDR3: TGCAGTGCTAACCGGGACAGAGGATACAATGAGCAGTTCTTC. This codes for CSANRDRGYNEQFF.

This clonotype was counted at least ten times. V and J are TRBV2 and TRBJ2-3; no clear D. V was trimmed by 2 bases and J by 2 bases, leaving 5 bases between them. The germline CDR1 and CDR2 sequences are SNHLY and FYNNEI. The CDR3 is 13 amino acids. CDR3 coding DNA: TGTGCCAGCAGTGAACAGCTCACAGATACGCAGTATTTT. Translating gives CASSEQLTDTQYF.

This clonotype was counted many times. The chain joins TRBV11-2 to TRBJ2-5; no reliable D call. Between the trimmed V and J ends, which lost 1 base and 4 bases, there was a span of 7 bases. Germline CDR1 is SGHAT and CDR2 is FQNNGV. This CDR3 has 13 residues. CDR3 region: CASSLGQRETQYF. As DNA, the CDR3 is TGTGCCAGCAGCTTAGGGCAGCGAGAGACCCAGTACTTC.

J is TRBJ1-6 and V is TRBV28; 8 bases are shared with TRBD1. J gave up 6 bases and V 6 bases, and 10 bases lay outside the gene matches. Germline CDR1 reads MDHEN; CDR2 reads SYDVKM. This CDR3 comprises 16 residues. CDR3 in amino acids: CASSPTQGAFNSPLHF. CDR3 sequence (DNA): TGTGCCAGCAGCCCTACCCAGGGGGCTTTTAATTCACCCCTCCACTTT.

Only one count was recorded for this clonotype. This chain's CDR3 is CASSQGPLGTEAFF. The CDR3 coding sequence is TGTGCCAGCAGCCAAGGGCCATTGGGGACTGAAGCTTTCTTT. V usage is TRBV3-1 and J usage is TRBJ1-1; no clear D. Trimming cost V 1 base and J 5 bases, with 11 bases left between them. The CDR3 is made up of 14 amino acids. Germline loops: CDR1 LGHDT, CDR2 YNNKEL (reference sequence).

This clonotype was seen ten or more times. V and J are TRBV6-1 and TRBJ2-5; TRBD1 aligns across 7 bases. V trimming: 6 bases; J trimming: 1 base; junction bases outside the gene matches: 5. This CDR3 is 14 amino acids long. Per germline, CDR1 MNHNS and CDR2 SASEGT. CDR3: CASSTGTVQETQYF. The CDR3 region has the DNA TGTGCCAGCAGCACAGGGACAGTCCAAGAGACCCAGTACTTC.

The chain is built from TRBV4-1 and TRBJ1-5; D gene ambiguous. The CDR3 contains 17 residues. CDR1 and CDR2 from the germline V gene are MGHRA and YSYEKL. Trimming left V 3 bases short and J 6 bases short, with 21 bases between. This chain's CDR3 is CASSHGTLGFSSQPQHF. DNA of the CDR3: TGCGCCAGCAGCCATGGAACTCTGGGGTTTTCAAGTCAGCCCCAGCATTTT.

This clonotype was picked up a small number of times. The chain recombines TRBV3-1 with TRBJ2-5, with a weak D call TRBD2 (5 bases). V was cut by 2 bases and J by 5 bases, with 18 bases left in between. The CDR3 runs to 16 residues. The germline CDR1 and CDR2 sequences are LGHDT and YNNKEL (reference sequence). The chain's CDR3 is CASSQKEAYTGETQYF. CDR3 sequence (DNA): TGTGCCAGCAGCCAAAAAGAGGCCTACACGGGGGAGACCCAGTACTTC.

This clonotype was detected ten times or more. V and J are TRBV28 and TRBJ2-6; D call uncertain. Germline V lookup: CDR1 MDHEN, CDR2 SYDVKM. V was trimmed by 5 bases and J by 2 bases, leaving 7 bases between them. This CDR3 spans 14 amino acids. The CDR3 nucleotides are TGTGCCAGCAGTAAGCCGGCTGGGGCCAACGTCCTGACTTTC. It specifies CASSKPAGANVLTF.

Only a few counts were recorded for this clonotype. The chain has TRBV6-1 and TRBJ2-5; D is perhaps TRBD2 (5 bases). The CDR3 has 15 residues. Germline CDR1 and CDR2: MNHNS and SASEGT. The germline V and J ends were trimmed by 5 bases and 4 bases, with 17 bases remaining between them. The CDR3 loop reads CASSHGWAGVETQYF. The CDR3 region has the DNA TGTGCCAGCAGTCACGGGTGGGCGGGCGTAGAGACCCAGTACTTC.

This clonotype was seen at least ten times. The V call is TRBV18, the J call TRBJ1-1; 12 bases fit TRBD1. V lost 3 bases to trimming and J lost 7 bases; unmatched junction nucleotides: 6. The CDR3 spans 15 residues. CDR1 KGHSH and CDR2 LQKENI come from the germline V gene. CDR3 nucleotides: TGTGCCAGCTCACCCCAGGGACAGGGGGCGGTTGAAGCTTTCTTT. This sequence encodes CASSPQGQGAVEAFF.

The chain combines TRBV5-1 with TRBJ1-1; TRBD1 aligns across 7 bases. V lost 4 bases and J lost 1; bases outside the gene matches: 22. The CDR3 is 20 residues long. Looked up from germline, CDR1 is SGHRS and CDR2 is YFSETQ. The CDR3 coding sequence is TGCGCCAGCAGCACCGAGACAGGGAGGCACAGGGGAGGGACGAACACTGAAGCTTTCTTT. It codes for CASSTETGRHRGGTNTEAFF.